The 20 T cell receptor beta chains reported below all come from one sample, sequenced in a study of T-cell reconstitution after alpha-beta-depleted transplantation in children. Preparing the TCRbeta library involved the use of unique molecular identifiers. One entry per CDR3 protein, called by TCRdb with MiXCR from the PCR reads. This table holds approximately 430,000 distinct CDR3 sequences, 15% to 20% found once. Source: PBMCs, mostly from graft donor cells, taken 360 days after TCRalphabeta/CD19-depleted stem cell transplant. The source is a boy under three years old who had a stem cell transplant for Wiskott-Aldrich syndrome, so the T cells may come from the graft donor.

This clonotype was seen at least ten times. The genes are TRBV27 and TRBJ2-1; D not certain. Trimming left V 5 bases short and J 7 bases short, with 6 bases between. The CDR3 covers 11 residues. Per the germline V gene, CDR1 is MNHEY and CDR2 is SMNVEV (reference sequence). The CDR3 nucleotides read TGTGCCAGCAGTACCCGTAATGAGCAGTTCTTC. Its protein is CASSTRNEQFF.

There are a few counts of this clonotype. The V call is TRBV11-2, the J call TRBJ2-7; 11 nucleotides match TRBD2. V was pared by 5 bases and J by 3 bases, with 6 bases of the junction left unmatched. The V gene's germline CDR1 is SGHAT and CDR2 FQNNGV. This CDR3 has 15 residues. CDR3 region: CASSAGTSGFYEQYF. In DNA, the CDR3 is TGTGCCAGCAGCGCCGGGACTAGCGGCTTCTACGAGCAGTACTTC. Combining the CDR3 with reference TRBV11-2 and TRBJ2-7 gives the whole variable domain EAGVAQSPRYKIIEKRQSVAFWCNPISGHATLYWYQQILGQGPKLLIQFQNNGVVDDSQLPKDRFSAERLKGVDSTLKIQPAKLEDSAVYLCASSAGTSGFYEQYFGPGTRLTVT.

The chain recombines TRBV20-1 with TRBJ2-7; a weak D match, TRBD2 (6 bases). Germline CDR1 reads DFQATT; CDR2 reads SNEGSKA (reference sequence). The CDR3 covers 14 residues. The ends were cut back, 3 bases at V and 2 bases at J, with 14 bases in the middle. This chain's CDR3 is CSARVPGAPYEQYF. As DNA, the CDR3 is TGCAGTGCTAGGGTTCCGGGAGCCCCCTACGAGCAGTACTTC.

This clonotype was seen more than once but under ten times. The chain employs TRBV7-9 and TRBJ2-1, with 10 bases identical to TRBD2. Germline V gene sequence: CDR1 SEHNR, CDR2 FQNEAQ (reference sequence). The V gene end was trimmed by 7 bases and the J gene end by 4 bases; junction bases not matched to a gene: 7. The CDR3 is 15 amino acids. This CDR3 reads CASTHTSGDYNEQFF. DNA of the CDR3: TGTGCCAGCACCCATACTAGCGGGGATTACAATGAGCAGTTCTTC.

The V gene is TRBV24-1, the J gene TRBJ2-3; TRBD1 agrees at 8 bases. The CDR3 is 15 amino acids. Germline V CDR1 and CDR2: KGHDR, SFDVKD. After removal of 3 bases from V and 4 bases from J, the junction contained 5 bases not matched to a gene. The chain's CDR3 is CATSDPGQGPDTQYF. The CDR3 region has the DNA TGTGCCACCAGTGATCCTGGACAGGGACCAGATACGCAGTATTTT.

The rearrangement uses TRBV5-1 and TRBJ2-3, with TRBD2 matching 13 bases. Germline lookup yields CDR1 SGHRS and CDR2 YFSETQ. With V trimmed by 4 bases and J by 7 bases, 15 bases remained unmatched. The CDR3 totals 18 residues. The CDR3 DNA follows: TGCGCCAGCAGCCCCAGGACTAGCGGGAGAGGAGTTGGGTATACGCAGTATTTT. Translated: CASSPRTSGRGVGYTQYF.

The rearrangement uses TRBV5-1 and TRBJ2-2, with 8 bases aligning to TRBD2. The germline V gene has CDR1 SGHRS and CDR2 YFSETQ. This CDR3 is built from 17 residues. V lost 8 bases and J lost 0; bases outside the gene matches: 12. CDR3: CARERERILANTGELFF. Here the CDR3 DNA reads TGCGCCAGAGAGCGGGAGCGAATTTTGGCGAACACCGGGGAGCTGTTTTTT.

The chain carries TRBV12-3 or TRBV12-4 and TRBJ1-5; 9 bases line up with TRBD1. V lost 6 bases and J lost 5; bases outside the gene matches: 14. This CDR3 spans 17 amino acids. The CDR3 DNA is TGTGCCAGCAGGCAGGGACAGGGATTTCATAAGGATCAGCCCCAGCATTTT. Its protein product is CASRQGQGFHKDQPQHF.

The V gene is TRBV23-1, the J gene TRBJ2-1; 7 nucleotides align to TRBD2. TRBV23-1 is labeled an ORF, and its function is uncertain. V gave up 3 bases and J gave up 4 bases; unmatched junction bases: 6. The CDR3 is 15 residues long. CDR3 nucleotides: TGCGCCAGCAGTCACGGGGGGAACGAGTACAATGAGCAGTTCTTC. Residues: CASSHGGNEYNEQFF.

The sample holds a few counts of this clonotype. This chain joins TRBV12-3 or TRBV12-4 and TRBJ2-5; D might be TRBD1 (5 bases). This CDR3 contains 11 residues. With 7 bases removed from V and 6 bases from J, the gap between germline ends came to 9 bases. CDR3 sequence reads: CASKGEKTQYF. CDR3 sequence (DNA): TGTGCCAGCAAAGGGGAAAAGACCCAGTACTTC.

This clonotype was detected a few times. The V and J genes are TRBV6-1 and TRBJ2-3; D is unresolved. This CDR3 has 13 amino acids. Trimming left V 7 bases short and J 2 bases short, with 10 bases between. The germline CDR1 and CDR2 sequences are MNHNS and SASEGT. The CDR3 loop reads CASTRSFTDTQYF. The CDR3 DNA sequence: TGTGCCAGCACACGGAGCTTCACAGATACGCAGTATTTT.

V gene TRBV2 combines with J gene TRBJ2-1, with TRBD2 matching over 9 bases. With 11 bases clipped from V and 0 bases from J, the junction kept 17 bases outside the gene matches. The CDR3 has 18 residues. Germline loops: CDR1 SNHLY, CDR2 FYNNEI. In DNA, the CDR3 is TGTGCCTTCAGTCCAGGACTAGCGCGGGCAAGCTCCTACAATGAGCAGTTCTTC. Translation: CAFSPGLARASSYNEQFF.

This clonotype was counted a few times. The J gene is TRBJ2-3, the V gene TRBV4-3; D may be TRBD2 (6 bases). Trimming stripped 1 base from V and 5 bases from J, with 13 bases between. CDR3 size: 15 residues. Germline V gene lookup returns CDR1 LGHNA and CDR2 YSLEER. As DNA, the CDR3 is TGCGCCAGCAGCCAAGGAGGTGCGGGGTTAGATACGCAGTATTTT. Its protein is CASSQGGAGLDTQYF.

This clonotype turned up a few times. The V call is TRBV6-1, the J call TRBJ1-6; no firm D call. V lost 4 bases to trimming and J lost 2 bases, with 3 bases between them. CDR1 is MNHNS and CDR2 is SASEGT in the germline V gene. The CDR3 is made up of 13 amino acids. The CDR3 coding sequence is TGTGCCAGCAGTGGAGCCTATAATTCACCCCTCCACTTT. Residues: CASSGAYNSPLHF.

The chain recombines TRBV7-2 with TRBJ2-7, with D tentatively TRBD1 (7 bases). V lost 3 bases, J lost 4 bases, and 22 bases lay in between. CDR1 is SGHTA, CDR2 FQGNSA, per germline. The CDR3 is 17 amino acids. The CDR3 region has the DNA TGTGCCAGCAGCTTTGTATTAGGCAGGGGGGTAACGTACGAGCAGTACTTC. Its translation: CASSFVLGRGVTYEQYF.

This clonotype occurred a few times. CDR3 protein: CASSPEGRGIRRKQFF. In DNA form, the CDR3 reads TGTGCCAGCAGCCCCGAGGGTAGGGGGATCCGAAGGAAGCAGTTCTTC. The rearrangement joins TRBV5-4 to TRBJ2-1; D possibly corresponds to TRBD1 (6 bases). V was pared by 4 bases and J by 11 bases, with 25 bases between. Germline CDR1 SGHNT, CDR2 YYREEE (reference sequence). The CDR3 loop spans 16 amino acids.

CDR3 coding DNA: TGTGCCAGCAGCTTCGGGCACAAGAACACCGGGGAGCTGTTTTTT. Translating gives CASSFGHKNTGELFF. V and J are TRBV7-9 and TRBJ2-2; D is uncertain. Germline V gene data show CDR1 as SEHNR and CDR2 as FQNEAQ (reference sequence). Trimming left V 3 bases short and J 1 base short, with 9 bases between. This CDR3 has 15 residues. The full variable domain, with the rest looked up from reference TRBV7-9 and TRBJ2-2, is DTGVSQNPRHKITKRGQNVTFRCDPISEHNRLYWYRQTLGQGPEFLTYFQNEAQLEKSRLLSDRFSAERPKGSFSTLEIQRTEQGDSAMYLCASSFGHKNTGELFFGEGSRLTVL.

This clonotype was counted between two and nine times. The chain combines TRBV6-5 with TRBJ1-2, with 8 bases fitting TRBD1. The CDR3 consists of 14 residues. V lost 10 bases and J lost 4; bases outside the gene matches: 11. Germline loops: CDR1 MNHEY, CDR2 SVGAGI. CDR3 loop: CATSGGQVVYGYTF. The CDR3, as DNA: TGTGCCACCTCGGGGGGACAGGTTGTCTATGGCTACACCTTC.

The chain recombines TRBV6-5 with TRBJ2-5; a weak D match, TRBD1 (6 bases). Germline-derived CDR1 and CDR2 are MNHEY and SVGAGI. The CDR3 extends over 14 amino acids. V was trimmed by 2 bases and J by 6 bases, leaving 13 bases between them. Here the CDR3 DNA reads TGTGCCAGCAGTTACGGTCTGGGGGCAAAGACCCAGTACTTC. Its protein product is CASSYGLGAKTQYF.

The chain is built from TRBV2 and TRBJ1-1, with D possibly matching TRBD1 (5 bases). This CDR3 contains 10 residues. The germline V gene has CDR1 SNHLY and CDR2 FYNNEI. The V and J ends lost 6 bases and 6 bases respectively, with 5 bases between them. CDR3 sequence reads: CASRGAEAFF. DNA of the CDR3: TGTGCCAGCAGGGGGGCTGAAGCTTTCTTT.